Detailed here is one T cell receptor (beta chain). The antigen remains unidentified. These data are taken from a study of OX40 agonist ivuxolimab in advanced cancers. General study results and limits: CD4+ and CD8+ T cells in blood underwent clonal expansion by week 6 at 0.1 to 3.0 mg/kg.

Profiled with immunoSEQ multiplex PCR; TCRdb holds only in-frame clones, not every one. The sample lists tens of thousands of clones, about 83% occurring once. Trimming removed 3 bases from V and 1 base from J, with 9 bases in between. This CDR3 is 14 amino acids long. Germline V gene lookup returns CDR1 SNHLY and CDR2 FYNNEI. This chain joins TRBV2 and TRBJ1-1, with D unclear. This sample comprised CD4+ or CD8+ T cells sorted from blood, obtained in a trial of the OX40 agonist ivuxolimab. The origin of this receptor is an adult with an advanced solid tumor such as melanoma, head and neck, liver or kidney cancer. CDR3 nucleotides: TGTGCCAGCAGTGAGTGGGATGCGAACACTGAAGCTTTCTTT. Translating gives CASSEWDANTEAFF.